This TCR beta chain was recovered during a study of glioma-infiltrating T cells. Study-level points and caveats: Non-neoplastic patients had below-expected tissue-blood divergence, while all gliomas exceeded expectation. Tissue and blood shared very few CDR3 sequences.

Amplification of TCR alpha and beta CDR3 regions from RNA used iRepertoire nested multiplex PCR. For one-step reverse transcription and amplification, roughly 100-400 ng of tissue mRNA or PBMC total RNA was used. TCRdb reprocessed the multiplex PCR reads with MiXCR, giving one entry per CDR3 protein. The table has over 130,000 distinct CDR3 sequences, approximately 39% seen once. With regard to this clonotype: Antigen unknown.

The V end was cut by 1 base, the J end by 2 bases, with 9 bases between. Germline V gene lookup returns CDR1 LGHNA and CDR2 YSLEER. This CDR3 is 14 amino acids long. The sample was glioma tissue, nonneoplastic brain tissue, or PBMCs (not recorded which). The TCR was taken from a human donor with low-grade glioma or glioblastoma, undergoing nonglioma brain surgery, or in good health (not recorded which). The V gene is TRBV4-3, the J gene TRBJ2-7, with a weak D call TRBD2 (5 bases). The CDR3 DNA follows: TGCGCCAGCAGCCAAGCAAGCGGACCCTACGAGCAGTACTTC. This codes for CASSQASGPYEQYF.